One and the same sample provided the 15 T cell receptor beta chains below, sequenced in a study of T cells in Graves' hyperthyroidism and ophthalmopathy. TCR beta CDR3 regions were amplified from RNA. Carried out on the TCR CDR3, a first-round RT-PCR used the HTBI primer set. Using its own MiXCR run on the multiplex PCR reads, TCRdb lists one record per CDR3 protein. The table has about 560,000 distinct CDR3 sequences, around 13% seen once. The sequenced material came from blood. These receptors were obtained from a woman between 35 and 50 years old with Graves' hyperthyroidism.

This clonotype occurred many times. The chain links TRBV11-3 to TRBJ2-1; 9 bases map to TRBD1. V shed 6 bases and J 8 bases; nucleotides not matched to a gene: 11. Germline-derived CDR1 and CDR2 are SGHNT and YENEEA. The CDR3 contains 15 residues. CDR3 in DNA: TGTGCCAGCAGACTACCGGGACAGGGAGACCATGAGCAGTTCTTC. Translated: CASRLPGQGDHEQFF.

Many counts were recorded for this clonotype. The chain combines TRBV10-3 with TRBJ2-7; 9 nucleotides agree with TRBD2. Germline V lookup: CDR1 ENHRY, CDR2 SYGVKD. This CDR3 has 14 amino acids. Trimming took 2 bases from V and 2 from J; bases not matched to a gene: 1. The CDR3 protein is CAISEVAGAYEQYF. The CDR3 DNA sequence: TGTGCCATCAGTGAGGTAGCGGGAGCCTACGAGCAGTACTTC.

This clonotype appeared many times. The V and J genes are TRBV18 and TRBJ2-5; 7 nucleotides align to TRBD2. The CDR3 loop spans 14 amino acids. The germline V gene encodes CDR1 KGHSH and CDR2 LQKENI. The ends lost 1 base at V and 1 base at J; junction bases unmatched: 0. The CDR3 region has the DNA TGTGCCAGCTCACCACGGGAGGGCCAAGAGACCCAGTACTTC. It translates to CASSPREGQETQYF.

The table lists this clonotype with many counts. The rearrangement uses TRBV24-1 and TRBJ2-1, with TRBD1 identical over 8 bases. The CDR3 is 16 amino acids. With 4 bases clipped from V and 6 bases from J, the junction kept 10 bases outside the gene matches. The germline V gene encodes CDR1 KGHDR and CDR2 SFDVKD. The CDR3 sequence is CATSDPRTGLINEQFF. Here the CDR3 DNA reads TGTGCCACCAGTGACCCTCGGACAGGGCTGATCAATGAGCAGTTCTTC.

This clonotype was seen a single time. The chain links TRBV6-1 to TRBJ2-5; 9 nucleotides agree with TRBD1. The CDR3 is made up of 14 amino acids. The V gene end was trimmed by 10 bases and the J gene end by 2 bases; junction bases not matched to a gene: 8. Germline loops: CDR1 MNHNS, CDR2 SASEGT. CDR3: CATKTGGWQETQYF. The CDR3 nucleotides read TGTGCCACCAAAACAGGGGGCTGGCAAGAGACCCAGTACTTC.

This clonotype was observed at least ten times. CDR3 amino acids: CASSLVKAGETEAFF. The CDR3 DNA is TGCGCCAGCAGCTTGGTGAAGGCCGGGGAAACTGAAGCTTTCTTT. The rearrangement links TRBV5-1 to TRBJ1-1, with D unclear. Germline CDR1 reads SGHRS; CDR2 reads YFSETQ. V lost 0 bases to trimming and J lost 5 bases, with 14 bases between them. The CDR3 is 15 amino acids. The full variable domain, with the rest looked up from reference TRBV5-1 and TRBJ1-1, is KAGVTQTPRYLIKTRGQQVTLSCSPISGHRSVSWYQQTPGQGLQFLFEYFSETQRNKGNFPGRFSGRQFSNSRSEMNVSTLELGDSALYLCASSLVKAGETEAFFGQGTRLTVV.

The chain links TRBV4-1 to TRBJ2-1; the match to TRBD2 covers 10 bases. There are 15 residues in the CDR3. Germline-derived CDR1 and CDR2 are MGHRA and YSYEKL. The ends lost 4 bases at V and 5 bases at J; junction bases unmatched: 5. The CDR3 here is CASSPGLAVNNEQFF. CDR3 DNA: TGCGCCAGCAGCCCAGGACTAGCGGTAAACAATGAGCAGTTCTTC.

This chain links TRBV5-8 with TRBJ2-7, with D hard to call. The V end was cut by 1 base, the J end by 1 base, with 12 bases between. Germline CDR1 SGHTS, CDR2 YDEGEE. This CDR3 spans 15 amino acids. The CDR3 loop is CASSLRPYESYEQYF. CDR3 DNA: TGTGCCAGCAGCTTGCGGCCTTACGAATCCTACGAGCAGTACTTC.

This clonotype came up a few times. A junction boundary mismatches the germline segment, possibly from a read error. This rearrangement joins TRBV19 to TRBJ2-2, with D hard to call. CDR3 length: 14 residues. CDR1 and CDR2 from the germline V gene are LNHDA and SQIVND (reference sequence). CDR3 loop: CAGRSRANTGELFF. As DNA, the CDR3 is TGTGCCGGTAGGAGTAGAGCGAACACCGGGGAGCTGTTTTTT.

This clonotype was recorded at least ten times. The gene calls are TRBV2 and TRBJ2-3, with D perhaps given as TRBD1 or TRBD2 (5 bases each). CDR1 SNHLY and CDR2 FYNNEI come from the germline V gene. The CDR3 runs 14 residues. The V end was cut by 2 bases, the J end by 5 bases, with 11 bases between. The CDR3 DNA is TGTGCCAGCAGTGAAATGGGGGTGGGAGATACGCAGTATTTT. Protein sequence: CASSEMGVGDTQYF.

There are many counts of this clonotype. V is TRBV28 and J is TRBJ1-2; 7 nucleotides align to TRBD1. The germline CDR1 and CDR2 sequences are MDHEN and SYDVKM. V lost 2 bases and J lost 5; bases outside the gene matches: 8. The CDR3 is 15 amino acids. The CDR3 sequence: CASSLDEGAWYGYTF. CDR3 DNA sequence: TGTGCCAGCAGTTTAGATGAGGGGGCTTGGTATGGCTACACCTTC.

This clonotype was seen repeatedly, ten times or more. The V gene is TRBV28, the J gene TRBJ2-2, with a tentative D call TRBD1 (6 bases). Trimming left V 10 bases short and J 6 bases short, with 18 bases between. Germline values: CDR1 MDHEN, CDR2 SYDVKM. CDR3 size: 14 residues. The CDR3, as DNA: TGTGCCACCCTTCCCCCCAGGGGACCCGGGGAGCTGTTTTTT. Translating gives CATLPPRGPGELFF.

This clonotype occurred many times. The gene calls are TRBV7-2 and TRBJ1-5, with TRBD1 as a possible D gene (6 bases). Trimming left V 2 bases short and J 6 bases short, with 11 bases between. The germline CDR1 and CDR2 sequences are SGHTA and FQGNSA. The CDR3 length is 14 residues. The CDR3 region is CASSLPRGSQPQHF. CDR3 nucleotide sequence: TGTGCCAGCAGCTTACCCAGGGGCAGTCAGCCCCAGCATTTT.

There are many counts of this clonotype. CDR3 sequence reads: CASRFEREPDEQYF. The DNA for the CDR3 is TGCGCCAGCAGATTTGAGCGGGAGCCCGACGAGCAGTACTTC. The V call is TRBV5-1, the J call TRBJ2-7, with TRBD2 matching 8 bases. The trim removed 5 bases at V and 5 bases at J, leaving 9 bases unmatched. The CDR3 contains 14 residues. Germline values: CDR1 SGHRS, CDR2 YFSETQ. Full variable domain (outside the CDR3, taken from reference TRBV5-1 and TRBJ2-7): KAGVTQTPRYLIKTRGQQVTLSCSPISGHRSVSWYQQTPGQGLQFLFEYFSETQRNKGNFPGRFSGRQFSNSRSEMNVSTLELGDSALYLCASRFEREPDEQYFGPGTRLTVT.

This clonotype was observed at least ten times. The chain employs TRBV6-1 and TRBJ1-2, with TRBD1 matching over 7 bases. The germline CDR1 and CDR2 sequences are MNHNS and SASEGT. Trimming cost V 6 bases and J 3 bases; bases outside gene matches: 7. The CDR3 is 14 residues long. CDR3 amino acids: CASRRTGGDYGYTF. CDR3 DNA: TGTGCCAGCAGGCGGACAGGAGGGGACTATGGCTACACCTTC.